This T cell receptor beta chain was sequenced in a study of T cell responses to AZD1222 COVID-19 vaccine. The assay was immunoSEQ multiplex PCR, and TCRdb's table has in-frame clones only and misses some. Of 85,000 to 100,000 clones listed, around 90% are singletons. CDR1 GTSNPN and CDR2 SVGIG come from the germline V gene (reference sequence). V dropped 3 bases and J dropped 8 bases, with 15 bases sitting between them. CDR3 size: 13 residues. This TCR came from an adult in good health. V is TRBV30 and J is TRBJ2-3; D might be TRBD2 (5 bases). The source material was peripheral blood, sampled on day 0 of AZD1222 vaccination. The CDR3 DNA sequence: TGTGCCTGGAGCCCAGAGGGCCGGGGTACGCAGTATTTT. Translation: CAWSPEGRGTQYF. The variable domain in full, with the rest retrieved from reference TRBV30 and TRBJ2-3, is SQTIHQWPATLVQPVGSPLSLECTVEGTSNPNLYWYRQAAGRGLQLLFYSVGIGQISSEVPQNLSASRPQDRQFILSSKKLLLSDSGFYLCAWSPEGRGTQYFGPGTRLTVL.